The entry that follows covers one T cell receptor beta chain sequence. What it binds is unknown. This specimen belongs to a study of T cell responses to AZD1222 COVID-19 vaccine. Study conclusions and caveats: Regions 160-218 and 743-854 held dominance among vaccine-associated CD4 TCRs, which spanned spike. Only six individuals given AZD1222 were seropositive at baseline. Most donors were white British and more were female, and clonal diversity was possibly underestimated. Elevations in Spike-specific TCR breadth and depth followed administration of two AZD1222 doses.

The CDR3 sequence is 14 residues long. V dropped 6 bases and J dropped 5 bases, with 13 bases sitting between them. Germline CDR1 SGHVS, CDR2 FQNEAQ. The assay was immunoSEQ multiplex PCR, and TCRdb's table has in-frame clones only and misses some. The data hold about 140,000 clones, with 80% to 95% observed a single time. This specimen consisted of peripheral blood, obtained 28 days after the second AZD1222 dose. This sequence was found in an adult who received the AZD1222 COVID-19 vaccine. The chain uses TRBV7-8 and TRBJ2-2, with a weak D call TRBD1 (8 bases). The CDR3 nucleotides are TGTGCCAGCAGTATACAGGGGGGGACCGGGGAGCTGTTTTTT. Translated: CASSIQGGTGELFF. Looking up the rest from reference TRBV7-8 and TRBJ2-2 gives the full variable domain: GAGVSQSPRYKVAKRGQDVALRCDPISGHVSLFWYQQALGQGPEFLTYFQNEAQLDKSGLPSDRFFAERPEGSVSTLKIQRTQQEDSAVYLCASSIQGGTGELFFGEGSRLTVL.